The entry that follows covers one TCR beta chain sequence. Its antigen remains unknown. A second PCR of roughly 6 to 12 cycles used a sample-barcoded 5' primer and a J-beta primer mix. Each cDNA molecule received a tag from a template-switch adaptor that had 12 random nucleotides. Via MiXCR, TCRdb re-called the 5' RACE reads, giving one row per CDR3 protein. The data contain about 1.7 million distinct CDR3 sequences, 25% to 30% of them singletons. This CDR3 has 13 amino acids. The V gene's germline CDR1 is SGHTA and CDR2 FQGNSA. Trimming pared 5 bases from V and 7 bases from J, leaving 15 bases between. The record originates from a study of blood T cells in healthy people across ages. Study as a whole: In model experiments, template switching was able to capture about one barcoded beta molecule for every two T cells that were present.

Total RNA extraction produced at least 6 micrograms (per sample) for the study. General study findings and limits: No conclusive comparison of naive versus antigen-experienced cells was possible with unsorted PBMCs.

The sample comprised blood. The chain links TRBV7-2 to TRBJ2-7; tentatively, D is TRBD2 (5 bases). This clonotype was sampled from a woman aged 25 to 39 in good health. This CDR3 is CASSACAGEEQYF. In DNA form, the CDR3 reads TGTGCCAGCAGCGCCTGCGCGGGTGAAGAGCAGTACTTC.